This T cell receptor beta chain is from a study of cytomegalovirus exposure and HLA in healthy donors. Study summary: Genetic ancestry analysis placed 75% to 85% of the 300 to 400 donors that were genotyped in the Caucasian-associated cluster.

Concerning this clone: What it binds is not known.

Broader study findings: Listed as cytomegalovirus-associated were 170 or so TCR beta chains. Some V segments (TRBV6-2 and TRBV6-3 among them) were excluded as indistinguishable.

V trimming: 3 bases; J trimming: 3 bases; junction bases outside the gene matches: 7. CDR1 is SGHTS, CDR2 YDEGEE, per germline. CDR3 size: 15 residues. The PCR ran on 60 Vbeta and 13 Jbeta primers. Profiled with immunoSEQ multiplex PCR; TCRdb holds only in-frame clones, not every one. The data hold more than 85,000 clones, with 83% observed a single time. The TCR originated in a man younger than 35 in good health and CMV-seronegative. This chain uses TRBV5-8 with TRBJ1-2; 8 bases match TRBD1. What was sequenced was PBMCs. CDR3 sequence (DNA): TGTGCCAGCAGCTACCTCGGACAGGGCGACTATGGCTACACCTTC. Translated: CASSYLGQGDYGYTF.